This record looks at one T cell receptor (beta chain) sequence and its context. The germline gives CDR1 LGHNT, CDR2 FRNRAP. V lost 0 bases and J lost 2, with 26 bases in between. The CDR3 loop spans 21 amino acids. This entry comes from a study of glioma-infiltrating T cells after dendritic cell vaccination. TCRdb keeps only in-frame clones here, not all; method: immunoSEQ multiplex PCR. The profile shows 45,000 to 60,000 clones, roughly four fifths of them singletons. Time point denoted: after dendritic cell vaccination, including at tumor progression/relapse. This chain uses TRBV12-5 with TRBJ1-5; D ambiguous. The sample here was blood, taken after dendritic cell vaccination. This receptor was identified in a human donor with glioblastoma. In nucleotides, the CDR3 is TGTGCTAGTGGTTTGGTAGCTGGTCTTTTCGCAGCTGCGCGGGGCAATCAGCCCCAGCATTTT. It codes for CASGLVAGLFAAARGNQPQHF.